Described below is a single T cell receptor (beta chain) sequence and its context. Antigen unknown. Every bit of the isolated RNA underwent reverse transcription, so sequencing read expressed TCRB transcripts. Produced via immunoSEQ multiplex PCR; TCRdb's table is partial and in-frame only. The data hold about 290,000 clones, with 7.5% to 9.5% observed a single time. These data belong to a study of beta chain features in type 1 diabetes. Study-wide results and limits: Sampled from patients, naive, central memory and Treg TCRB repertoires appeared more similar than those sampled from healthy donors.

Sequences were obtained from central memory CD4+ T cells from blood. This sequence was found in a woman aged 18-35 years in good health.

CDR3 loop: CASSEGATEQYF. The CDR3 DNA reads as TGTGCCAGCAGTGAGGGGGCAACCGAGCAGTACTTC. This sequence joins TRBV2 and TRBJ2-7; D perhaps matches TRBD1 (6 bases). The CDR3 runs to 12 residues. The germline V gene encodes CDR1 SNHLY and CDR2 FYNNEI. Deletions cut 3 bases from V and 6 bases from J, with 9 bases between.